Following are 14 T cell receptor beta chains from one sample sequenced in a study of identical twins (dated by TCRdb to 2016 to 2018). Library preparation was by 5' RACE. Data came from an Illumina HiSeq 2000. In-frame beta chains were kept once TCRdb had trimmed the public reads at Q25 with fastp and called clones with MiXCR. For every CDR3 protein sequence, its rows merge into one entry that carries the most common genes and DNA. The table for this sample lists hundreds of thousands of distinct CDR3 sequences; 12% of them were counted only once. Around 1.6% of the sample is taken by the ten largest. This sample was shared with a second study, whose subject was yellow fever vaccine responses in identical twins.

Material for sequencing was PBMCs. Every receptor here comes from a woman aged 18-29 years in good health.

This clonotype has only a few counts. The V and J genes are TRBV3-1 and TRBJ1-1; D gene unclear. The CDR3 has 14 amino acids. Per germline, CDR1 LGHDT and CDR2 YNNKEL (reference sequence). Trimming removed 6 bases at V and 1 base at J, with 12 bases between. The DNA of the CDR3 is TGTGCCAGCAGGGCACACGGCGGGAACACTGAAGCTTTCTTT. Translating gives CASRAHGGNTEAFF.

Many counts were recorded for this clonotype. The chain combines TRBV12-3 or TRBV12-4 with TRBJ1-4; D unresolved. Trimming took off 5 bases at V and 3 bases at J, with 13 bases between the two ends. This CDR3 has 15 amino acids. CDR3 sequence (DNA): TGTGCCAGCAGTCCTCACAAGCCTCCTAATGAAAAACTGTTTTTT. This sequence encodes CASSPHKPPNEKLFF.

The chain couples TRBV5-1 to TRBJ2-5; no clear D gene. The V and J ends lost 0 bases and 2 bases respectively, with 8 bases between them. Germline-derived CDR1 and CDR2 are SGHRS and YFSETQ. The CDR3 sequence is 14 residues long. CDR3 DNA: TGCGCCAGCAGCTTGGCACAGCCACAAGAGACCCAGTACTTC. This gives the protein CASSLAQPQETQYF.

CDR3 bases: TGTGCCAGCTCACGGTCGGCGGGAGTAGAAGAGCAGTACTTC. Protein product: CASSRSAGVEEQYF. The rearrangement uses TRBV18 and TRBJ2-7, with TRBD2 identical over 7 bases. The J segment lost 7 bases and the V segment lost 4 bases, leaving 10 bases of the junction unmatched. Germline V lookup: CDR1 KGHSH, CDR2 LQKENI. The CDR3 extends over 14 amino acids.

A few counts support this clonotype. CDR3 amino acids: CASSWTSSTDTQYF. CDR3 coding DNA: TGTGCCAGCAGCTGGACAAGTAGCACAGATACGCAGTATTTT. The genes are TRBV25-1 and TRBJ2-3, with TRBD1 as a possible D gene (5 bases). Trimming shortened V by 6 bases and J by 0 bases, and 10 bases separated the two germline ends. In germline, CDR1 is MGHDK, CDR2 SYGVNS. CDR3 length: 14 residues.

The sample holds many counts of this clonotype. The V gene is TRBV11-2, the J gene TRBJ2-2; 9 positions agree with TRBD1. Germline CDR1 reads SGHAT; CDR2 reads FQNNGV. This CDR3 comprises 17 residues. Trimming cost V 1 base and J 5 bases; bases outside gene matches: 8. CDR3 nucleotide sequence: TGTGCCAGCAGCTTAGTAGCGGACAGGGGTAGGACCGGGGAGCTGTTTTTT. This encodes CASSLVADRGRTGELFF. Variable domain in full (rest from reference TRBV11-2 and TRBJ2-2): EAGVAQSPRYKIIEKRQSVAFWCNPISGHATLYWYQQILGQGPKLLIQFQNNGVVDDSQLPKDRFSAERLKGVDSTLKIQPAKLEDSAVYLCASSLVADRGRTGELFFGEGSRLTVL.

This clonotype was seen only a few times. V gene TRBV20-1 combines with J gene TRBJ2-5, with 12 bases matching TRBD2. The V gene end was trimmed by 5 bases and the J gene end by 4 bases; junction bases not matched to a gene: 8. This CDR3 has 15 amino acids. Germline CDR1 and CDR2: DFQATT and SNEGSKA (reference sequence). The CDR3 loop reads CSAPPPTSGRETQYF. The CDR3 DNA sequence: TGCAGTGCTCCGCCTCCGACTAGCGGGAGAGAGACCCAGTACTTC.

A note on this clonotype: A read error is possible here, since a much larger clone lies one base away. V gene TRBV2 combines with J gene TRBJ2-7; 7 nucleotides agree with TRBD1. CDR1 and CDR2 from the germline V gene are SNHLY and FYNNEI. Trimming removed 6 bases from V and 1 base from J; junction bases left unmatched: 6. The CDR3 runs 14 residues. For the CDR3, the DNA is TGTGCCAGCAGAATTGACAGGGAGTCCTACGAGCAGTACTTC. Amino acid sequence: CASRIDRESYEQYF.

This clonotype was found a few times. This sequence joins TRBV10-3 and TRBJ2-2; 8 positions match TRBD1. Germline CDR1 and CDR2: ENHRY and SYGVKD. Germline trimming cut 8 bases from V and 5 bases from J; bases unmatched to any gene: 7. The CDR3 has 14 amino acids. The CDR3 loop is CAIQTGAATGELFF. For the CDR3, the DNA is TGTGCCATCCAGACAGGGGCGGCGACCGGGGAGCTGTTTTTT.

This clonotype was found a few times. The V gene is TRBV28, the J gene TRBJ2-4; 7 bases fit TRBD2. The CDR3 runs to 13 residues. Looked up from germline, CDR1 is MDHEN and CDR2 is SYDVKM. V lost 2 bases, J lost 12 bases, and 7 bases stayed unmatched. The CDR3 sequence is CASSLGGDHTQYF. The CDR3, as DNA: TGTGCCAGCAGTTTAGGGGGGGACCATACTCAGTACTTC.

The chain couples TRBV5-1 to TRBJ2-7, with D perhaps matching TRBD1 (6 bases). The CDR3 is 11 residues long. The germline gives CDR1 SGHRS, CDR2 YFSETQ. V was trimmed by 4 bases and J by 5 bases, leaving 7 bases between them. The CDR3, as DNA: TGCGCCAGCAGCGGGGGCCACGAGCAGTACGTC. Translation gives CASSGGHEQYV.

The table lists this clonotype with a few counts. The chain links TRBV7-3 to TRBJ2-1, with 8 bases lining up with TRBD2. The CDR3 runs to 16 residues. The V and J ends lost 0 bases and 0 bases, in that order; junction bases with no gene match: 1. The V gene's germline CDR1 is SGHTA and CDR2 FQGTGA. The CDR3, as DNA: TGTGCCAGCAGCTTAACGACTAGCGTCTCCTACAATGAGCAGTTCTTC. Its protein is CASSLTTSVSYNEQFF.

This clonotype came up a few times. The rearrangement links TRBV7-2 to TRBJ2-3; unclear D gene. CDR3 length: 14 amino acids. CDR1 is SGHTA and CDR2 is FQGNSA in the germline V gene. V lost 3 bases and J 2 bases, leaving 9 bases between the germline ends. In DNA form, the CDR3 reads TGTGCCAGCAGCTTTGAGACCAACACAGATACGCAGTATTTT. Protein product: CASSFETNTDTQYF.

Many counts were recorded for this clonotype. This rearrangement joins TRBV18 to TRBJ2-1; D remains unclear. This CDR3 has 13 residues. In germline, CDR1 is KGHSH, CDR2 LQKENI. V gave up 8 bases and J gave up 2 bases, with 10 bases separating them. CDR3 in DNA: TGTGCCAGCAGCCCCCCTCCCTACAATGAGCAGTTCTTC. Its translation is CASSPPPYNEQFF. The variable domain in full, completed from reference TRBV18 and TRBJ2-1, reads NAGVMQNPRHLVRRRGQEARLRCSPMKGHSHVYWYRQLPEEGLKFMVYLQKENIIDESGMPKERFSAEFPKEGPSILRIQQVVRGDSAAYFCASSPPPYNEQFFGPGTRLTVL.